One sample yielded the 22 T cell receptor beta chains listed below, sequenced in a study of glioma-infiltrating T cells after dendritic cell vaccination. Time point denoted: after dendritic cell vaccination, including at tumor progression/relapse. The table came from immunoSEQ multiplex PCR; TCRdb's copy has only in-frame clones and leaves some out. The sample yields 75,000 to 95,000 clones, roughly 77% seen once. The sequenced sample was blood, obtained after dendritic cell vaccination. All receptors derive from a human donor with glioblastoma.

V gene TRBV25-1 combines with J gene TRBJ1-5, with 8 nucleotides matching TRBD1. From germline, CDR1 is MGHDK and CDR2 SYGVNS. The length of the CDR3 is 14 residues. V gave up 5 bases and J gave up 4 bases; unmatched junction bases: 4. The DNA for the CDR3 is TGTGCCAGCAGTCGACAGGGGAGAAATCAGCCCCAGCATTTT. It is translated as CASSRQGRNQPQHF. Variable domain in full (rest from reference TRBV25-1 and TRBJ1-5): EADIYQTPRYLVIGTGKKITLECSQTMGHDKMYWYQQDPGMELHLIHYSYGVNSTEKGDLSSESTVSRIRTEHFPLTLESARPSHTSQYLCASSRQGRNQPQHFGDGTRLSIL.

The chain uses TRBV11-3 and TRBJ2-3; 10 bases line up with TRBD1. CDR3 length: 14 amino acids. V was clipped by 5 bases and J by 7 bases; unmatched bases: 6. In germline, CDR1 is SGHNT, CDR2 YENEEA. The CDR3 here is CASSIGTGAYTQYF. The CDR3 nucleotides read TGTGCCAGCAGCATCGGGACAGGGGCCTATACGCAGTATTTT.

The chain is built from TRBV30 and TRBJ2-3, with D unclear. V dropped 3 bases and J dropped 9 bases, with 13 bases sitting between them. From germline, CDR1 is GTSNPN and CDR2 SVGIG (reference sequence). This CDR3 has 12 amino acids. The CDR3 region is CAWRSVPLTQYF. For the CDR3, the DNA is TGTGCCTGGAGGTCGGTTCCGCTCACGCAGTATTTT.

This clone has a single count. The rearrangement joins TRBV5-4 to TRBJ2-1; no firm D call. Germline V gene sequence: CDR1 SGHNT, CDR2 YYREEE (reference sequence). The CDR3 contains 11 residues. The ends were cut back, 7 bases at V and 3 bases at J, with 5 bases in the middle. CDR3 bases: TGTGCCAGCCTTAACTACAATGAGCAGTTCTTC. This codes for CASLNYNEQFF. Together with reference TRBV5-4 and TRBJ2-1, the CDR3 gives the full variable domain: ETGVTQSPTHLIKTRGQQVTLRCSSQSGHNTVSWYQQALGQGPQFIFQYYREEENGRGNFPPRFSGLQFPNYSSELNVNALELDDSALYLCASLNYNEQFFGPGTRLTVL.

This chain links TRBV30 with TRBJ2-7; TRBD2 matches 10 bases. CDR1 is GTSNPN, CDR2 SVGIG, per germline (reference sequence). Trimming removed 4 bases from V and 2 bases from J; junction bases left unmatched: 8. This CDR3 spans 15 amino acids. The CDR3 here is CAWTPGTSGTYEQYV. The CDR3 DNA follows: TGTGCCTGGACCCCAGGTACTAGCGGGACCTACGAGCAGTACGTC.

The J gene is TRBJ2-7, the V gene TRBV5-1; the match to TRBD1 covers 9 bases. The germline V gene encodes CDR1 SGHRS and CDR2 YFSETQ. After removal of 2 bases from V and 5 bases from J, the junction contained 8 bases not matched to a gene. The CDR3 length is 15 residues. This CDR3 reads CASSFFWDRVDEQYF. The CDR3 nucleotides read TGCGCCAGCAGCTTTTTCTGGGACAGGGTCGACGAGCAGTACTTC.

The V gene is TRBV7-2, the J gene TRBJ2-5, with D possibly being TRBD1 (5 bases). Trimming took 4 bases from V and 3 from J, leaving 18 bases between them. The CDR3 spans 16 residues. CDR1 is SGHTA and CDR2 is FQGNSA in the germline V gene. The CDR3 sequence: CASSYIFKTGKETQYF. The CDR3 DNA sequence: TGTGCCAGCAGCTATATCTTTAAAACAGGCAAAGAGACCCAGTACTTC.

V and J are TRBV7-8 and TRBJ1-1; D is unclear. The CDR3 is made up of 14 amino acids. The V end lost 3 bases, the J end lost 3 bases, and 11 bases lay between the germline ends. Looked up from germline, CDR1 is SGHVS and CDR2 is FQNEAQ. The CDR3 DNA reads TGTGCCAGCAGCTTTATCGCGCGGGACACTGAAGCTTTCTTT. It is translated as CASSFIARDTEAFF.

This chain uses TRBV11-3 with TRBJ1-1; D call uncertain. This CDR3 has 14 amino acids. Trimming cost V 0 bases and J 0 bases, with 5 bases left between them. Germline-derived CDR1 and CDR2 are SGHNT and YENEEA. This CDR3 reads CASSLDHMNTEAFF. The CDR3 coding sequence is TGTGCCAGCAGCTTAGATCACATGAACACTGAAGCTTTCTTT.

J is TRBJ2-1 and V is TRBV7-6; 8 nucleotides line up with TRBD2. V lost 0 bases to trimming and J lost 6 bases; unmatched junction nucleotides: 7. CDR1 SGHVS and CDR2 FNYEAQ come from the germline V gene. This CDR3 has 16 residues. In DNA, the CDR3 is TGTGCCAGCAGCTTAGCTTCGGCGGGAGGTAGCAATGAGCAGTTCTTC. This sequence encodes CASSLASAGGSNEQFF.

The chain is built from TRBV27 and TRBJ2-1; 10 bases fit TRBD2. Germline CDR1 MNHEY, CDR2 SMNVEV (reference sequence). The CDR3 loop spans 16 amino acids. After removal of 2 bases from V and 6 bases from J, the junction contained 7 bases not matched to a gene. The CDR3 loop reads CASSLALAGAINEQFF. CDR3 in DNA: TGTGCCAGCAGTTTAGCGCTAGCGGGGGCTATCAATGAGCAGTTCTTC.

This chain links TRBV19 with TRBJ2-3, with D tentatively TRBD2 (6 bases). Germline-derived CDR1 and CDR2 are LNHDA and SQIVND (reference sequence). Trimming removed 6 bases from V and 0 bases from J, with 13 bases in between. The CDR3 runs to 15 residues. The CDR3 DNA is TGTGCCAGTAGGATGGGCGGGGCTAGCACAGATACGCAGTATTTT. Translating gives CASRMGGASTDTQYF. Full variable domain (remainder filled in from reference TRBV19 and TRBJ2-3): DGGITQSPKYLFRKEGQNVTLSCEQNLNHDAMYWYRQDPGQGLRLIYYSQIVNDFQKGDIAEGYSVSREKKESFPLTVTSAQKNPTAFYLCASRMGGASTDTQYFGPGTRLTVL.

V is TRBV6-1 and J is TRBJ2-5; D is unresolved. This CDR3 has 10 amino acids. V lost 5 bases and J 5 bases, leaving 3 bases between the germline ends. Germline CDR1 and CDR2: MNHNS and SASEGT. The CDR3 DNA reads TGTGCCAGCAGTCGTGAGACCCAGTACTTC. Translating gives CASSRETQYF.

This chain connects TRBV4-1 to TRBJ2-1; 14 bases align to TRBD2. The germline V gene encodes CDR1 MGHRA and CDR2 YSYEKL. This CDR3 region has 16 residues. The trim removed 5 bases at V and 9 bases at J, leaving 9 bases unmatched. The CDR3 region has the DNA TGCGCCAGCAGCTTAACGGGGACTAGCGGGAGCGGTGAGCAGTTCTTC. This translates into CASSLTGTSGSGEQFF.

This clone was found once. The chain recombines TRBV30 with TRBJ2-1, with 14 bases that match TRBD2. Trimming cost V 2 bases and J 9 bases; bases outside gene matches: 12. Germline loops: CDR1 GTSNPN, CDR2 SVGIG (reference sequence). The CDR3 totals 17 residues. The CDR3 loop reads CAWSSQRLAGGMGEQFF. The CDR3 DNA reads TGTGCCTGGAGTTCCCAAAGACTAGCGGGAGGGATGGGTGAGCAGTTCTTC.

The J gene is TRBJ1-5, the V gene TRBV6-1; the match to TRBD1 covers 8 bases. Germline assignment: CDR1 MNHNS and CDR2 SASEGT. V lost 11 bases and J lost 2; bases outside the gene matches: 5. The CDR3 sequence is 13 residues long. CDR3 bases: TGTGCCGGGGGGGGACAGGGCAATCAGCCCCAGCATTTT. This translates into CAGGGQGNQPQHF.

This chain links TRBV5-1 with TRBJ2-2; 9 bases map to TRBD1. CDR3 length equals 16 residues. Germline lookup yields CDR1 SGHRS and CDR2 YFSETQ. Germline trimming cut 4 bases from V and 1 base from J; bases unmatched to any gene: 5. Here the CDR3 reads CASSPGTGRNTGELFF. The CDR3 nucleotides are TGCGCCAGCAGCCCTGGGACAGGGCGGAACACCGGGGAGCTGTTTTTT.

As concerns this clone: At the DNA level, this CDR3 is encoded by other sequences in the same sample as well. V is TRBV6-1 and J is TRBJ1-2, with TRBD1 matching 7 bases. Germline V CDR1 and CDR2: MNHNS, SASEGT. This CDR3 spans 14 amino acids. Trimming at V came to 2 bases and at J to 8 bases, leaving 8 bases not matched to a gene. CDR3 residues: CASSETDRVGGYTF. The CDR3 DNA reads TGTGCCAGCAGTGAAACCGACAGGGTAGGCGGCTACACCTTC.

This clone has only a few counts. V gene TRBV7-3 combines with J gene TRBJ1-1; no firm D call. The V gene lost 1 base and the J gene lost 4 bases, with 7 bases spanning the gap. CDR3 size: 13 residues. Germline values: CDR1 SGHTA, CDR2 FQGTGA. CDR3 loop: CASSLNFGTEAFF. CDR3 nucleotides: TGTGCCAGCAGCTTAAATTTCGGCACTGAAGCTTTCTTT.

In this sample, this clone turned up a few times. The V and J genes are TRBV15 and TRBJ2-3, with D perhaps matching TRBD2 (5 bases). This CDR3 spans 16 amino acids. Trimming removed 1 base from V and 0 bases from J, with 11 bases in between. Germline V gene sequence: CDR1 LNHNV, CDR2 YYDKDF (reference sequence). The CDR3 DNA follows: TGTGCCACCAGCAGAGGCAGCGGATATAGCACAGATACGCAGTATTTT. This codes for CATSRGSGYSTDTQYF.

The CDR3 region has the DNA TGTGCCAGCAGTGGGCTAGCGGGGGCCGTTGTGGATACGCAGTATTTT. As protein: CASSGLAGAVVDTQYF. J is TRBJ2-3 and V is TRBV6-1; 10 bases map to TRBD2. Germline V gene lookup returns CDR1 MNHNS and CDR2 SASEGT. With V trimmed by 4 bases and J by 6 bases, 10 bases remained unmatched. This CDR3 has 16 amino acids.

The rearrangement joins TRBV2 to TRBJ1-5; 7 nucleotides agree with TRBD1. Germline CDR1 reads SNHLY; CDR2 reads FYNNEI. The CDR3 runs 14 residues. V was clipped by 5 bases and J by 5 bases; unmatched bases: 6. The CDR3 protein is CASSSDRLDQPQHF. The CDR3 DNA reads as TGTGCCAGCAGTTCGGACAGGTTGGATCAGCCCCAGCATTTT.